The entry below describes one TCR beta chain. Its antigen has not been determined. Base-call qualities are not available, and no considerably larger clone is one nucleotide away. The CDR3 spans 15 residues, from the cysteine through the phenylalanine. The only DNA kept is the CDR3, 45 bases in frame from the first base. Trimming costs V 1 base and J 3 bases, and their ends lie 11 bases apart. As encoded in the germline V gene, CDR1 is SGDLS while CDR2 is YYNGEE. The data were obtained in a study of cytomegalovirus exposure and HLA in healthy donors (dated 2017 in TCRdb). General notes on the study: In an earlier analysis of several hundred of the donors, 276 Gb of sequence data and 95 million to 130 million unique TCR beta sequences from roughly 180 million T cells were reported. Approximately 310 gigabases of sequencing data and some 85 million unique TCR sequences were included in an early release covering roughly 600 HLA-typed donors. Of the 300 to 500 genotyped donors, 70% to 90% were placed in the genetic ancestry cluster associated with self-reported Caucasian donors. The aim of the study was to test whether cataloging public T cell receptors could identify signatures of past pathogen exposure. The T cell repertoires of 700 or so subjects were profiled by immunosequencing and related to cytomegalovirus serostatus. Along with the approximately 650-subject first cohort, a separate validation cohort of over 90 different subjects was used. To predict cytomegalovirus infection status, the study brought together high-throughput TCR immunosequencing, statistical association of individual TCRs with disease status, and machine learning. In a later analysis, previously published TCR beta repertoires from several hundred donors were re-analyzed and high-resolution HLA genotyping was added so that TCR occurrence patterns could be studied. Rather than drawing on any new phenotypic data, the later analysis identified candidate immune exposures from TCR beta sequences and the way those sequences occurred across donors. To decide whether each TCR beta V gene segment behaved as functional or pseudogenic, an earlier analysis of approximately 590 of the donors relied on high-throughput TCR beta sequencing. Donor age, sex, ethnicity and CMV serostatus were compiled alongside the repertoire data. A later genetic analysis took genome-wide SNP genotypes for about 65% of the roughly 670 donors and used that subset as a discovery cohort. Every repertoire in the discovery cohort had been generated on one and the same sequencing platform. Both class I and class II loci were covered by HLA typing, at four-digit resolution. The number of donors typed differed by locus, with 629-630 for A, B, C, DRB1 and DQB1, around 520 for DQA1, 600 to 610 for DPA1, and some 440 for DPB1. Because of strong linkage in the cohort, roughly five DR-DQ haplotypes were treated as single units for association and clustering. On average, 235,054 unique TCR beta nucleotide sequences were sequenced per donor among some 430 genotyped donors of the cohort, with roughly a sixth of those sequences being non-productive. Results and caveats for the whole study, not just this receptor: At a false discovery rate of 0.05, a later analysis linked some 17,000 TCR beta sequences to specific HLA alleles. For the cohort, immune exposure information was limited to CMV serostatus. Strong co-occurrence of HLA alleles, especially DR and DQ, made assigning TCR associations to individual alleles difficult. V-gene and J-gene trimming of TCR beta chains was associated with a missense DCLRE1C variant in a later genetic analysis, and the association was replicated in an independent cohort. A few of the identified cytomegalovirus-associated TCR beta chains were confirmed in vitro to be specific for cytomegalovirus antigens. Because the 87-base-pair reads could not distinguish some IMGT-functional V segments, including TRBV6-2 and TRBV6-3, those segments were excluded. According to a later analysis, TCR association rates differed among HLA loci, with DRB1 alleles showing the most associated TCRs and HLA-C alleles showing the fewest. According to a later analysis, parvovirus B19, influenza, CMV and Epstein-Barr virus appeared linked to several top co-occurrence clusters. The study gave a list of 150 to 200 TCR beta chains associated with cytomegalovirus. While some public TCRs were present in many individuals, most TCR sequences turned up only very rarely across donors. Because HLA typing was unavailable for some donors at each locus, only the typed subset was used in association tests. The authors suggested that the approach could potentially be extended to other disease states and immunological phenotypes. Most CMV-associated TCR beta chains appeared to be HLA-restricted in a later analysis, and the HLA associations seemed to be driven largely by CMV exposure. According to a later genetic analysis, donors in an Asian-associated ancestry cluster had fewer N-insertions in productive TCRs than the approximately 670-donor mean. The earlier analysis of about 600 of the donors excluded some 15 rarely observed V segments, including chromosome 9 orphons, because counts were too low. Linkage disequilibrium might explain the correlated functional status among segregating V segments, but an unknown experimental factor could not be excluded. A group of highly shared sequence variants was considered likely to be a technical artifact of the sequencing pipeline. In an earlier analysis of fewer than 700 of the donors, most TCR beta V segments appeared in productive rearrangements about 87% or about 30% of the time, broadly matching IMGT annotations. A further reported finding was that TCR beta sequences accurately predicted the HLA-A and HLA-B alleles for most subjects in the first cohort. This cohort had only TCR beta chains sequenced, and the lack of alpha or paired-chain data limited which features could be detected. Roughly uniform sequencing depth across donors was assumed in presence/absence analyses, although this assumption may not hold. Compared with equally common non-associated chains, HLA-associated TCR beta chains in a later analysis were more clonally expanded and had lower generation probabilities. In both the original and validation cohorts, the classifier was reported to diagnose cytomegalovirus status with high specificity and sensitivity.

In total, approximately 700 healthy bone marrow donors made up the cohort. Cohort members were all nominally healthy when sampled, although unrecorded immune exposures were likely present. The donor was CMV seropositive and belonged to the group of 250 to 300 seropositive cohort members. A peripheral blood sample was collected from each donor, and TCR beta sequencing was performed on peripheral blood mononuclear cells. The Qiagen DNeasy Blood Extraction Kit was used to extract genomic DNA from the blood cell samples. The receptor library was made with the immunoSEQ multiplex PCR assay. For the multiplex PCR, a mixture combining 60 forward primers for TCR Vbeta segments and 13 reverse primers for TCR Jbeta segments was used. The CDR3 region of rearranged TCR beta genes was amplified from genomic DNA with a multiplex PCR assay. The Illumina HiSeq System was used to sequence the amplified TCR beta libraries as 87-base-pair reads. Per the authors' processing: A later analysis counted approximately 84 million unique TCR beta chains across the 550 to 700 repertoires, and roughly 9.9 million of these chains were shared by at least two donors. To remove PCR and sequencing errors, raw reads were error-corrected and collapsed into unique sequences using a nearest-neighbor algorithm that merged closely related sequences. To assign V, D and J gene segments, CDR3 sequences were aligned to IMGT reference sequences. For a sequence to be retained, a match of at least six nucleotides to both a V gene segment and a J gene segment was required. Rearrangements were classified as productive when the CDR3 lacked stop codons and remained in frame with V and J, and all other rearrangements were classified as non-productive. CDR3 was defined according to IMGT convention as the region running from the second conserved V-encoded cysteine to the conserved J-encoded phenylalanine. In an earlier analysis of more than 550 of the donors, sequences lacking an unambiguous match to a single V gene segment were excluded. An earlier analysis of fewer than 650 of the donors classified V segments as functional when productive rearrangements were above 56.7% and as segregating when the standard deviation between donors was above 5%. A statistical classification framework was developed to diagnose cytomegalovirus status using the catalog of TCR beta chain sequences. A later analysis assigned V and J genes by comparing TCR nucleotide sequences with IMGT/GENE-DB human TR gene sequences. A later analysis assigned CDR3 sequences and most-parsimonious VDJ recombination scenarios with the TCRdist pipeline. A later analysis defined each TCR beta chain by its CDR3 amino acid sequence plus V-gene family, and excluded reads lacking a unique V-gene family. A later analysis removed 592 highly shared, low-generation-probability nucleotide sequences to deal with suspected cross-contamination and a sequencing artifact. In a later analysis, a clonal expansion index for each public chain was calculated from normalized within-repertoire ranks of inferred template counts. A later analysis computed generation probabilities with a VDJ recombination model fitted to out-of-frame rearrangements, and checked the results against IGoR. Hypergeometric tests were used in a later analysis to score TCR-TCR, TCR-HLA and TCR-CMV co-occurrence, with a repertoire-size bias correction applied to the TCR pairs. A later analysis estimated false discovery rates by permuting HLA or CMV assignments 20 times. In a later analysis, co-occurring TCRs were grouped using DBSCAN, and TCRdist sequence similarity was added for clustering within HLA-allele-positive subsets. For co-occurrence clustering, repertoires with fewer than 30,000 or more than 120,000 public chains were excluded, along with 5 or 6 repertoires with anomalous nucleotide sharing. Held by TCRdb, this immuneACCESS table contains in-frame sequences only and omits some clones. Under half of the omission traces to an unresolved V gene where checked; the cause of the rest is unknown. V, J and clone size are taken as reported in that table, and D and trimming were inferred from the DNA itself. A total of roughly 130,000 clones appear in this sample, around four fifths of them only once. Approximately 5.6% of the sample comes from the top ten.

This sequence uses TRBV9 and TRBJ1-5; no D segment can be confidently identified. Sequenced input: PBMCs. The receptor was isolated from a woman aged 40 to 50 in good health and CMV-seropositive. The encoded CDR3 is CASSVTDATNQPQHF. In nucleotide form, the sequence is TGTGCCAGCAGCGTAACTGATGCTACCAATCAGCCCCAGCATTTT. Extended through the reference TRBV9 and TRBJ1-5 proteins, this CDR3 yields the full variable domain: DSGVTQTPKHLITATGQRVTLRCSPRSGDLSVYWYQQSLDQGLQFLIQYYNGEERAKGNILERFSAQQFPDLHSELNLSSLELGDSALYFCASSVTDATNQPQHFGDGTRLSIL.